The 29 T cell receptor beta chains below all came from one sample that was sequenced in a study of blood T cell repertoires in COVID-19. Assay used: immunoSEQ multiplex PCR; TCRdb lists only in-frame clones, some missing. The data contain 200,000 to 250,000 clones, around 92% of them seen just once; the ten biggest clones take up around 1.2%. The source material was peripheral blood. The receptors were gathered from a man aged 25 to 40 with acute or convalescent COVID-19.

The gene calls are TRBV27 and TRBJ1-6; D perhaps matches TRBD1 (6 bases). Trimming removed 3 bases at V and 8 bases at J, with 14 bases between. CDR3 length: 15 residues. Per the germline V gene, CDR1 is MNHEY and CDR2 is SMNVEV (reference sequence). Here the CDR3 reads CASSFTGPNYSPLHF. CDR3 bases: TGTGCCAGCAGTTTTACAGGGCCCAACTATTCACCCCTCCACTTT.

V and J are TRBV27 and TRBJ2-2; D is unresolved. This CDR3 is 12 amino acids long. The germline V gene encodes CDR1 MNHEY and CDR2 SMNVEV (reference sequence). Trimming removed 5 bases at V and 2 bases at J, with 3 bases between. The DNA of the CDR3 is TGTGCCAGCAGTCTTAACACCGGGGAGCTGTTTTTT. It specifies CASSLNTGELFF.

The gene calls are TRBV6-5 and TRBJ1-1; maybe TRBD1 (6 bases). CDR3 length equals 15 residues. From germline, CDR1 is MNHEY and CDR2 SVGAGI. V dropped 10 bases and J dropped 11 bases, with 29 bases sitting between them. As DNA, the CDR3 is TGTGCCACTACTTTGGCGACAGGAGTGTCGTTGCGGGCTTTCTTT. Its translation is CATTLATGVSLRAFF.

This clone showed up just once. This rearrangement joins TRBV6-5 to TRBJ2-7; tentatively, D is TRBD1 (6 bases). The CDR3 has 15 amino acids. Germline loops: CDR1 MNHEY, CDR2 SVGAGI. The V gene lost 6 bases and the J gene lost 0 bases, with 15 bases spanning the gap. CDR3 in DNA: TGTGCCAGCAGGGGACATCACCTTGCCTCCTACGAGCAGTACTTC. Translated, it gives CASRGHHLASYEQYF.

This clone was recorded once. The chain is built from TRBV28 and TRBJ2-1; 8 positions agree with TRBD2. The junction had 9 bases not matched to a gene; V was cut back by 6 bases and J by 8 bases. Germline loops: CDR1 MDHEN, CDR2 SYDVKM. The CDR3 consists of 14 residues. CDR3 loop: CASRPGLAWDEQFF. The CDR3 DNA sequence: TGTGCCAGCAGACCCGGACTAGCTTGGGATGAGCAGTTCTTC.

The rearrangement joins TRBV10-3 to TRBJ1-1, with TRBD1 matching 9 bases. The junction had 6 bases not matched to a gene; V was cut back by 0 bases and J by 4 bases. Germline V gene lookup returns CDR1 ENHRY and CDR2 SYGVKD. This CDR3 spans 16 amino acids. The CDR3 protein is CAISESTRDRATEAFF. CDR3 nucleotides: TGTGCCATCAGTGAGTCGACTCGGGACAGGGCCACTGAAGCTTTCTTT.

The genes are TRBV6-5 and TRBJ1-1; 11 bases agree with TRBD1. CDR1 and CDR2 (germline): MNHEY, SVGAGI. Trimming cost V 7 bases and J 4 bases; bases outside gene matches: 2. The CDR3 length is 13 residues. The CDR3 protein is CASKGTGGTEAFF. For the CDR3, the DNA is TGTGCCAGCAAGGGGACAGGGGGCACTGAAGCTTTCTTT.

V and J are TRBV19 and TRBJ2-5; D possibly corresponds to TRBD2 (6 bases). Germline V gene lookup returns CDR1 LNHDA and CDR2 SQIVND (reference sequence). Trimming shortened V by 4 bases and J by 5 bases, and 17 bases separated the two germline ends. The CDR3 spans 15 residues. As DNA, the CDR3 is TGTGCCAGTAGTAGGATACGGGACTCCTGGGAGACCCAGTACTTC. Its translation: CASSRIRDSWETQYF.

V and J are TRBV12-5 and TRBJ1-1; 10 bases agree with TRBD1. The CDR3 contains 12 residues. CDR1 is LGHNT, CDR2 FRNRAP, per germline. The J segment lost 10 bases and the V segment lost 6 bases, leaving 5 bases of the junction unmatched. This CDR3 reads CASGADRGPAFF. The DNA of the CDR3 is TGTGCTAGTGGCGCCGACAGGGGGCCAGCTTTCTTT.

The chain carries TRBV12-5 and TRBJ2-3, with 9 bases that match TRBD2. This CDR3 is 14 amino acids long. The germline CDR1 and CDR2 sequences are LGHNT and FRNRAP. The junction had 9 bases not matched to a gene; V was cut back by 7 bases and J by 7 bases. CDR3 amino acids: CASAKSAGGNTQYF. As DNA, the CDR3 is TGTGCTAGTGCCAAATCAGCGGGAGGAAATACGCAGTATTTT.

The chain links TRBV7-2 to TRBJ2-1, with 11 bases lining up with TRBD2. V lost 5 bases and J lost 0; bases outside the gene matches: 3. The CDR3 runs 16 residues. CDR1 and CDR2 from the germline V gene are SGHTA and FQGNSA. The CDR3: CASSVGTSGSYNEQFF. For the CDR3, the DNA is TGTGCCAGCAGCGTAGGGACTAGCGGCTCCTACAATGAGCAGTTCTTC.

Written as DNA, the CDR3 is TGTGCCAGCAGCGAATCCCGGGGTAATACGCAGTATTTT. Translated, it gives CASSESRGNTQYF. V and J are TRBV11-3 and TRBJ2-3; perhaps TRBD2 as D (5 bases). CDR1 is SGHNT and CDR2 is YENEEA in the germline V gene. Trimming shortened V by 5 bases and J by 7 bases, and 13 bases separated the two germline ends. This CDR3 is 13 amino acids long.

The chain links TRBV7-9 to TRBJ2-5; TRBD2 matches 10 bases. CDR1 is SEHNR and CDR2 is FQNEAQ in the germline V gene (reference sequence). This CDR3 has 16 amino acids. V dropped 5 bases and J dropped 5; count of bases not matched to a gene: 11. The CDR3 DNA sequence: TGTGCCAGCAGCCCCCAGGCTAGGACTAGCGGTGAGACCCAGTACTTC. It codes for CASSPQARTSGETQYF. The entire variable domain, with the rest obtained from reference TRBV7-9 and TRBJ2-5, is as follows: DTGVSQNPRHKITKRGQNVTFRCDPISEHNRLYWYRQTLGQGPEFLTYFQNEAQLEKSRLLSDRFSAERPKGSFSTLEIQRTEQGDSAMYLCASSPQARTSGETQYFGPGTRLLVL.

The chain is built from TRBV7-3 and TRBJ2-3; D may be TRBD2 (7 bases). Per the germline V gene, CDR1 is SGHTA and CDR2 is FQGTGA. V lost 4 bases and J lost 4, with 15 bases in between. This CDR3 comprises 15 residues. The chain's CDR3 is CASSSGQGGADTQYF. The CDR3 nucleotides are TGTGCCAGCAGCTCGGGCCAAGGGGGGGCAGATACGCAGTATTTT.

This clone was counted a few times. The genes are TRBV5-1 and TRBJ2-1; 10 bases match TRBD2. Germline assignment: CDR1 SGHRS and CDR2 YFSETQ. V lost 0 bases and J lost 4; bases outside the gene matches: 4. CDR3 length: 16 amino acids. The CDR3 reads CASSLGGTSEYNEQFF. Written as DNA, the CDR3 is TGCGCCAGCAGCTTGGGAGGGACTAGCGAATACAATGAGCAGTTCTTC.

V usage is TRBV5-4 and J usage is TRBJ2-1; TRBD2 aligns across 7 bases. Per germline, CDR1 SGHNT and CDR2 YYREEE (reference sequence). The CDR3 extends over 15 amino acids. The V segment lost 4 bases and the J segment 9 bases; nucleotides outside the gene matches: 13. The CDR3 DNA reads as TGTGCCAGCAGCCCCCGGGAGGCGGGGATTGGTGAGCAGTTCTTC. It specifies CASSPREAGIGEQFF.

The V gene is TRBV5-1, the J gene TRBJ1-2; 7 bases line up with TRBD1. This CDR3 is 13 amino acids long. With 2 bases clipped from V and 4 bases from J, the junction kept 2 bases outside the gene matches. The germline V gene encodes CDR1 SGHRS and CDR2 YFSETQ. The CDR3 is CASSFRDSYGYTF. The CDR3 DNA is TGCGCCAGCAGCTTCCGGGACAGCTATGGCTACACCTTC.

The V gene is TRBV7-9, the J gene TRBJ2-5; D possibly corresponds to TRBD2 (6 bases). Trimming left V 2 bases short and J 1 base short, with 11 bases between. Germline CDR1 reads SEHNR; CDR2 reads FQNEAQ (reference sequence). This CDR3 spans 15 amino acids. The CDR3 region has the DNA TGTGCCAGCAGCTTATTTGGAGGGGTCCAAGAGACCCAGTACTTC. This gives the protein CASSLFGGVQETQYF.

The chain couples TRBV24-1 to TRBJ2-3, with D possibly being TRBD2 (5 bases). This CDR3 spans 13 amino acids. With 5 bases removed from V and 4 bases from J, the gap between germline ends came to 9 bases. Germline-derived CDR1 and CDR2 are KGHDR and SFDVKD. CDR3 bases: TGTGCCACCAGTGGAAGAGCGGCAGATACGCAGTATTTT. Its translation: CATSGRAADTQYF.

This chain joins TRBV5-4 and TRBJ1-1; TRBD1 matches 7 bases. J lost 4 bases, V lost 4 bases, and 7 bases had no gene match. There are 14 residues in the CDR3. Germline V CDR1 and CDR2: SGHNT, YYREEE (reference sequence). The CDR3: CASSEGATSTEAFF. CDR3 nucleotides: TGTGCCAGCAGCGAGGGGGCCACGAGCACTGAAGCTTTCTTT. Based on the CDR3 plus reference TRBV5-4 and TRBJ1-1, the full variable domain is ETGVTQSPTHLIKTRGQQVTLRCSSQSGHNTVSWYQQALGQGPQFIFQYYREEENGRGNFPPRFSGLQFPNYSSELNVNALELDDSALYLCASSEGATSTEAFFGQGTRLTVV.

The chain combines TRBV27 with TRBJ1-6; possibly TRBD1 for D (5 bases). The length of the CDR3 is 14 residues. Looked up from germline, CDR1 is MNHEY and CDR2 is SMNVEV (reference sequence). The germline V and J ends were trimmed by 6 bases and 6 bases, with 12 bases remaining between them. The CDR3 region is CASRRDGFNSPLHF. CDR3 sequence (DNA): TGTGCCAGCAGGCGGGACGGCTTTAATTCACCCCTCCACTTT.

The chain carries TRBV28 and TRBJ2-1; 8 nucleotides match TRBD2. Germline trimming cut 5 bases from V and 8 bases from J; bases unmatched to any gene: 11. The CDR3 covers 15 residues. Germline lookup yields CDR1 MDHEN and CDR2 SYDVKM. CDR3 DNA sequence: TGTGCCAGCAGTGAGGCGGGGGGTCGGTCGTATGAGCAGTTCTTC. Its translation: CASSEAGGRSYEQFF.

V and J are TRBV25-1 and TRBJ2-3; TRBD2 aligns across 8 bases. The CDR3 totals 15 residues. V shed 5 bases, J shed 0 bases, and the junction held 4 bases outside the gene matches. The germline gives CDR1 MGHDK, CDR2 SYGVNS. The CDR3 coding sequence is TGTGCCAGCAGTCTCCCTAGCGGGAGCACAGATACGCAGTATTTT. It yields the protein CASSLPSGSTDTQYF.

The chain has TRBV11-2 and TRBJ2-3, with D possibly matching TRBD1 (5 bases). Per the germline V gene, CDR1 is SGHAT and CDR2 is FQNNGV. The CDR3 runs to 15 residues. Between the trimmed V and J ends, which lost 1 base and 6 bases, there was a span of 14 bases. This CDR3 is CASSLGSGSSDTQYF. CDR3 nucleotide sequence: TGTGCCAGCAGCTTAGGATCAGGGTCGAGTGATACGCAGTATTTT.

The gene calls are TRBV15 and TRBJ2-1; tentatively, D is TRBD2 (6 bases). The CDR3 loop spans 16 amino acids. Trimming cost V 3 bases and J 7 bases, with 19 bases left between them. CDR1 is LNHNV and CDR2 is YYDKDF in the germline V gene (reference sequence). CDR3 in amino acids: CATSSTTSWGLNEQFF. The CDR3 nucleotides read TGTGCCACCAGCAGCACAACTAGCTGGGGGTTGAATGAGCAGTTCTTC.

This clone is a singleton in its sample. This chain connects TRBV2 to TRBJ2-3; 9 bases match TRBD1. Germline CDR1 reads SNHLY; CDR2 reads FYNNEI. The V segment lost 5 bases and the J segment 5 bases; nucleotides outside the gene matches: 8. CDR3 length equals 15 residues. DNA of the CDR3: TGTGCCAGCAGTCGGAGGGGACAGGGTCGAGATACGCAGTATTTT. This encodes CASSRRGQGRDTQYF.

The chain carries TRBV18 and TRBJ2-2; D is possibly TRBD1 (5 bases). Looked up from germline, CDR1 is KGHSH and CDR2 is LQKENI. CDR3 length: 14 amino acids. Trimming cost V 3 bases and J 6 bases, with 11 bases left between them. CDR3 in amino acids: CASSPLGEPGELFF. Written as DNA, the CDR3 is TGTGCCAGCTCACCCCTAGGGGAACCCGGGGAGCTGTTTTTT. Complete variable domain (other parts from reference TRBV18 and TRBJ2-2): NAGVMQNPRHLVRRRGQEARLRCSPMKGHSHVYWYRQLPEEGLKFMVYLQKENIIDESGMPKERFSAEFPKEGPSILRIQQVVRGDSAAYFCASSPLGEPGELFFGEGSRLTVL.

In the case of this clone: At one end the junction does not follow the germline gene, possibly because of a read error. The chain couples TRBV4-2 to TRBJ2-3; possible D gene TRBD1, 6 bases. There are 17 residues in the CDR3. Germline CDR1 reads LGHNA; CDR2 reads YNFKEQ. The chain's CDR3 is CASGHPTGSRGTDTQYF. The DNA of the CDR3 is TGTGCCAGCGGCCACCCGACAGGAAGCCGGGGCACAGATACGCAGTATTTT.

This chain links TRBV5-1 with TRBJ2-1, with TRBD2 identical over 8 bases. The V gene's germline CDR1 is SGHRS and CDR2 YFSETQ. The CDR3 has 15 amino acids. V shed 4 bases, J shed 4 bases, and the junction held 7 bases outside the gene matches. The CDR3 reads CASSQTGGLYNEQFF. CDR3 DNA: TGCGCCAGCAGCCAGACGGGGGGGCTGTACAATGAGCAGTTCTTC.